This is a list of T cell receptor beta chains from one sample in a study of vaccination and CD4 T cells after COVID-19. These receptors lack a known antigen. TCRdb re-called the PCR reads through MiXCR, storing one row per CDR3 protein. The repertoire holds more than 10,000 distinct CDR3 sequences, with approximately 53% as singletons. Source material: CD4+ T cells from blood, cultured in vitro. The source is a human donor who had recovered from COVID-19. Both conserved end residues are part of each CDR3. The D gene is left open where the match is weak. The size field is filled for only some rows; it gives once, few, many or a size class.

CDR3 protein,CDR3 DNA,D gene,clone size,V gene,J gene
CATSDSPSKETQYF,TGTGCCACCAGTGATTCCCCGAGTAAGGAGACCCAGTACTTC,.,.,TRBV24-1,TRBJ2-5
CASSRLGNTIYF,TGTGCCAGCAGCCGACTTGGAAACACCATATATTTT,.,.,TRBV12-3/TRBV12-4,TRBJ1-3
CSARELGDTQYF,TGCAGTGCTAGAGAATTGGGGGATACGCAGTATTTT,.,.,TRBV20-1,TRBJ2-3
CASSLTPGVSGELFF,TGTGCCAGCAGCTTAACCCCGGGAGTATCCGGGGAGCTGTTTTTT,.,.,TRBV7-2,TRBJ2-2
CASSGPEAGGYTF,TGTGCCAGCAGCGGGCCGGAGGCCGGTGGCTACACCTTC,.,.,TRBV11-2,TRBJ1-2
CASSEGVREAFF,TGTGCCAGCAGTGAGGGGGTCAGAGAAGCTTTCTTT,.,.,TRBV6-1,TRBJ1-1
CASSPDRQPYNSPLHF,TGTGCCAGCAGTCCAGATCGGCAGCCCTATAATTCACCCCTCCACTTT,.,.,TRBV28,TRBJ1-6
CASSLLLNTEAFF,TGTGCCAGCAGCTTACTTTTGAACACTGAAGCTTTCTTT,.,few,TRBV11-3,TRBJ1-1
CASSHLRLGTGELFF,TGTGCCAGCAGTCACCTCCGCCTTGGCACCGGGGAGCTGTTTTTT,.,few,TRBV12-3/TRBV12-4,TRBJ2-2
CASSRLAPNTGELFF,TGTGCCAGTAGTAGACTAGCCCCGAACACCGGGGAGCTGTTTTTT,TRBD2,.,TRBV19,TRBJ2-2
CASSLRGTTYEQYF,TGTGCCAGCAGTTTGCGAGGGACTACCTACGAGCAGTACTTC,TRBD2,.,TRBV12-3/TRBV12-4,TRBJ2-7
CASTPLARFRSTDTQYF,TGTGCCAGCACCCCCCTCGCGCGTTTCCGTAGCACAGATACGCAGTATTTT,.,few,TRBV27,TRBJ2-3
CASSLGQGDGYTF,TGTGCCAGCAGTTTGGGACAGGGGGATGGCTACACCTTC,TRBD1,few,TRBV27,TRBJ1-2
CASRDLTGSSGNTIYF,TGTGCCAGTAGGGACCTAACAGGGAGTTCTGGAAACACCATATATTTT,.,.,TRBV19,TRBJ1-3
CSARREVNNEQFF,TGCAGTGCTCGCAGGGAGGTGAACAATGAGCAGTTCTTC,.,few,TRBV20-1,TRBJ2-1
CASSIPTAKSRANYGYTF,TGTGCCAGTAGTATCCCTACAGCAAAATCACGGGCTAACTATGGCTACACCTTC,.,few,TRBV19,TRBJ1-2
CASSSSPGAFSYEQYF,TGTGCCAGCAGCTCTAGTCCGGGGGCCTTCTCCTACGAGCAGTACTTC,.,.,TRBV11-3,TRBJ2-7
CASSLGAVPGNTEAFF,TGTGCCAGCAGCCTAGGGGCAGTACCGGGGAACACTGAAGCTTTCTTT,.,.,TRBV28,TRBJ1-1
CASSPGEDQETQYF,TGTGCCAGCAGCCCAGGGGAGGACCAAGAGACCCAGTACTTC,.,few,TRBV7-8,TRBJ2-5
CASSDYTGVTGELFF,TGTGCCAGCAGTGATTACACAGGGGTCACCGGGGAGCTGTTTTTT,TRBD1,.,TRBV27,TRBJ2-2
CSATPGGSRGSYEQYF,TGCAGTGCTACACCCGGGGGATCGAGGGGTTCCTACGAGCAGTACTTC,.,medium-sized,TRBV20-1,TRBJ2-7
CASSVGNTGDYNSPLHF,TGTGCCAGCAGCGTGGGAAATACGGGGGACTATAATTCACCCCTCCACTTT,.,.,TRBV9,TRBJ1-6
CASSTSYEQYF,TGTGCCAGCAGCACCTCCTACGAGCAGTACTTC,.,.,TRBV5-4,TRBJ2-7
CASSERQGLEQFF,TGTGCCAGCAGTGAGCGACAGGGGCTAGAGCAGTTCTTC,TRBD1,.,TRBV2,TRBJ2-1
CASSSTRTFWGDYNEQFF,TGTGCCAGCAGCTCCACGAGGACATTTTGGGGAGACTACAATGAGCAGTTCTTC,.,once,TRBV7-2,TRBJ2-1
CASPTGLNSPLHF,TGTGCCAGCCCCACAGGTTTAAATTCACCCCTCCACTTT,.,.,TRBV5-8,TRBJ1-6
CASSLYPKGPIAGELFF,TGTGCCAGCAGCTTATATCCCAAGGGGCCCATCGCCGGGGAGCTGTTTTTT,.,.,TRBV7-3,TRBJ2-2
CASSPFTGNTGELFF,TGTGCCAGCAGCCCATTCACCGGGAATACCGGGGAGCTGTTTTTT,.,few,TRBV11-2,TRBJ2-2
CASSVVGDRAETQYF,TGTGCCAGCAGCGTAGTAGGAGACAGGGCAGAGACCCAGTACTTC,TRBD1,.,TRBV9,TRBJ2-5
CASSLVLGGTTDTQYF,TGTGCCAGCAGCTTAGTTCTCGGCGGGACCACAGATACGCAGTATTTT,.,.,TRBV7-2,TRBJ2-3
CASSSTLLTGEETQYF,TGTGCCAGCAGTTCTACGCTTCTGACAGGGGAGGAGACCCAGTACTTC,TRBD1,.,TRBV12-3/TRBV12-4,TRBJ2-5
CASSKETQETQYF,TGTGCCAGCAGCAAAGAAACCCAAGAGACCCAGTACTTC,.,few,TRBV21-1,TRBJ2-5
CASSLDGYSNQPQHF,TGTGCCAGCAGCTTAGACGGATATAGCAATCAGCCCCAGCATTTT,.,.,TRBV7-8,TRBJ1-5
CASSETRGAGQPQHF,TGTGCCAGCAGTGAAACCAGGGGAGCTGGTCAGCCCCAGCATTTT,.,once,TRBV2,TRBJ1-5
CASSLVQGSSGNTIYF,TGTGCCAGCAGCTTAGTTCAGGGGAGCTCTGGAAACACCATATATTTT,.,.,TRBV11-2,TRBJ1-3
CASSYPDNPYEQYF,TGCGCCAGCAGCTACCCAGACAATCCCTACGAGCAGTACTTC,.,.,TRBV5-1,TRBJ2-7
CASSLGDSGTGELFF,TGTGCCAGCAGCTTAGGGGACAGTGGGACCGGGGAGCTGTTTTTT,TRBD1,.,TRBV7-9,TRBJ2-2
CAWSVGARGSVGQFF,TGTGCCTGGAGTGTAGGCGCCAGGGGTTCTGTCGGGCAGTTCTTC,.,.,TRBV30,TRBJ2-1
CASRTAIAGANVLTF,TGTGCCAGTAGAACGGCGATCGCTGGGGCCAACGTCCTGACTTTC,.,.,TRBV19,TRBJ2-6
CASSLEAPGQVVDTEAFF,TGTGCCAGCAGCTTGGAAGCCCCGGGCCAGGTGGTTGACACTGAAGCTTTCTTT,.,.,TRBV5-4,TRBJ1-1